The 25 T cell receptor beta chains given below trace back to one sample, sequenced in a study of T cells in Graves' hyperthyroidism and ophthalmopathy. The CDR3 regions of TCR beta were amplified from RNA transcripts. An initial round of RT-PCR targeting the TCR CDR3 relied on the HTBI primer set. TCRdb fed the multiplex PCR reads into MiXCR, producing one record per CDR3 protein. The table records around 300,000 distinct CDR3 sequences, approximately 13% of them present only once. The sequencing sample was made of blood. These receptor sequences come from a woman in her thirties or forties with Graves' hyperthyroidism.

This chain uses TRBV15 with TRBJ2-1, with 7 bases matching TRBD2. CDR1 LNHNV and CDR2 YYDKDF come from the germline V gene (reference sequence). CDR3 length equals 15 residues. V lost 2 bases, J lost 8 bases, and 9 bases stayed unmatched. The CDR3 coding sequence is TGTGCCACCAGCAGATCCTTCACTAGCGACCATGAGCAGTTCTTC. This translates into CATSRSFTSDHEQFF.

This clonotype came up a few times. V and J are TRBV6-1 and TRBJ1-2; 8 nucleotides line up with TRBD1. Trimming removed 2 bases from V and 0 bases from J; junction bases left unmatched: 5. Germline CDR1 reads MNHNS; CDR2 reads SASEGT. The CDR3 covers 16 residues. As DNA, the CDR3 is TGTGCCAGCAGTGAATCCAGACAGGGGCCTAACTATGGCTACACCTTC. It encodes CASSESRQGPNYGYTF.

This clonotype was recorded many times. This chain connects TRBV13 to TRBJ2-1, with 9 bases identical to TRBD2. V was pared by 4 bases and J by 4 bases, with 11 bases of the junction left unmatched. The CDR3 is 17 amino acids. Per the germline V gene, CDR1 is PRHDT and CDR2 is FYEKMQ (reference sequence). For the CDR3, the DNA is TGTGCCAGCAGCTCCCGAGGTAGCGGGGGCACTTACAATGAGCAGTTCTTC. This codes for CASSSRGSGGTYNEQFF.

This clonotype has a count of ten or more. The V and J genes are TRBV5-1 and TRBJ2-5; a weak D match, TRBD2 (6 bases). Looked up from germline, CDR1 is SGHRS and CDR2 is YFSETQ. V lost 2 bases and J lost 3, with 11 bases in between. The CDR3 spans 14 residues. The CDR3 region is CASSLTTRKETQYF. The CDR3 DNA reads as TGCGCCAGCAGCTTAACGACTAGAAAAGAGACCCAGTACTTC.

The sample holds one count of this clonotype. The chain is built from TRBV7-9 and TRBJ2-1; no reliable D call. In germline, CDR1 is SEHNR, CDR2 FQNEAQ (reference sequence). V lost 3 bases, J lost 5 bases, and 2 bases lay in between. CDR3 length equals 11 residues. CDR3 sequence reads: CASSFDNEQFF. Here the CDR3 DNA reads TGTGCCAGCAGCTTTGACAATGAGCAGTTCTTC.

This clonotype occurred many times. The chain links TRBV6-1 to TRBJ2-2, with TRBD1 matching 8 bases. The germline gives CDR1 MNHNS, CDR2 SASEGT. The CDR3 spans 16 residues. The V and J ends lost 7 bases and 4 bases, in that order; junction bases with no gene match: 11. The chain's CDR3 is CASNSQGAISTGELFF. The CDR3 coding sequence is TGTGCCAGCAACTCCCAGGGGGCGATAAGCACCGGGGAGCTGTTTTTT.

In its sample, this clonotype was seen many times. CDR3 region: CASSEMGQPPGYGYTF. The CDR3, as DNA: TGTGCCAGCAGTGAAATGGGGCAGCCCCCAGGCTATGGCTACACCTTC. The chain uses TRBV2 and TRBJ1-2; perhaps TRBD1 as D (5 bases). CDR1 and CDR2 (germline): SNHLY, FYNNEI. The CDR3 spans 16 residues. V was shortened by 2 bases and J by 4 bases, with 17 bases between the two germline ends.

This clonotype was recorded a few times. This chain links TRBV7-6 with TRBJ2-3; TRBD2 matches at 7 bases. J lost 9 bases, V lost 1 base, and 10 bases had no gene match. The CDR3 is made up of 15 amino acids. Looked up from germline, CDR1 is SGHVS and CDR2 is FNYEAQ. The chain's CDR3 is CASSLGSGGSDTQYF. CDR3 sequence (DNA): TGTGCCAGCAGCTTAGGGTCTGGCGGGAGTGACACGCAGTATTTT.

The J gene is TRBJ1-3, the V gene TRBV7-2; D gene unclear. Trimming left V 4 bases short and J 0 bases short, with 4 bases between. The CDR3 length is 13 residues. The germline V gene encodes CDR1 SGHTA and CDR2 FQGNSA. DNA of the CDR3: TGTGCCAGCAGCTCCCGCTCTGGAAACACCATATATTTT. Its translation: CASSSRSGNTIYF. Drawing the rest from reference TRBV7-2 and TRBJ1-3, the complete variable domain is GAGVSQSPSNKVTEKGKDVELRCDPISGHTALYWYRQSLGQGLEFLIYFQGNSAPDKSGLPSDRFSAERTGGSVSTLTIQRTQQEDSAVYLCASSSRSGNTIYFGEGSWLTVV.

Many counts were recorded for this clonotype. The chain employs TRBV3-1 and TRBJ2-7, with TRBD2 identical over 12 bases. CDR1 and CDR2 from the germline V gene are LGHDT and YNNKEL (reference sequence). This CDR3 is built from 18 residues. V shed 4 bases, J shed 0 bases, and the junction held 10 bases outside the gene matches. As DNA, the CDR3 is TGTGCCAGCAGCCCCCCCCGGACTAGCGGGATAGACTCCTACGAGCAGTACTTC. This gives the protein CASSPPRTSGIDSYEQYF.

This clonotype was seen at least ten times. The CDR3 loop reads CSASWVSYNEQFF. CDR3 in DNA: TGCAGTGCTAGTTGGGTCTCCTACAATGAGCAGTTCTTC. This rearrangement joins TRBV20-1 to TRBJ2-1; no clear D gene. Trimming shortened V by 3 bases and J by 0 bases, and 6 bases separated the two germline ends. Looked up from germline, CDR1 is DFQATT and CDR2 is SNEGSKA (reference sequence). CDR3 length: 13 residues.

The genes are TRBV28 and TRBJ1-1; 9 bases agree with TRBD1. Per germline, CDR1 MDHEN and CDR2 SYDVKM. Trimming cost V 3 bases and J 4 bases; bases outside gene matches: 6. This CDR3 is 15 amino acids long. CDR3 coding DNA: TGTGCCAGCAGTTTGATCGACAGGGGGACCACTGAAGCTTTCTTT. As protein: CASSLIDRGTTEAFF.

This rearrangement joins TRBV11-2 to TRBJ1-4, with 8 bases that match TRBD1. Germline loops: CDR1 SGHAT, CDR2 FQNNGV. Trimming took 8 bases from V and 7 from J; bases not matched to a gene: 6. This CDR3 contains 13 residues. CDR3 protein: CASGRDRGEKLFF. The DNA for the CDR3 is TGTGCCAGCGGCCGAGACAGGGGTGAAAAACTGTTTTTT.

This clonotype was counted ten times or more. The V gene is TRBV6-1, the J gene TRBJ1-1, with D possibly matching TRBD1 (6 bases). The V end lost 5 bases, the J end lost 5 bases, and 12 bases lay between the germline ends. The CDR3 length is 13 residues. Germline values: CDR1 MNHNS, CDR2 SASEGT. CDR3 residues: CASSSRGETEAFF. Here the CDR3 DNA reads TGTGCCAGCAGTTCCAGGGGTGAGACTGAAGCTTTCTTT.

The DNA for the CDR3 is TGTGCCATCAGTCCTGAGGGGCAGACTAGCTACAATGAGCAGTTCTTC. Translation: CAISPEGQTSYNEQFF. The rearrangement uses TRBV10-3 and TRBJ2-1; possibly TRBD2 for D (6 bases). The CDR3 spans 16 residues. V lost 5 bases and J lost 3, with 17 bases in between. Germline CDR1 ENHRY, CDR2 SYGVKD.

The chain combines TRBV20-1 with TRBJ2-1, with D uncertain. The V gene lost 0 bases and the J gene lost 0 bases, with 9 bases spanning the gap. Germline values: CDR1 DFQATT, CDR2 SNEGSKA (reference sequence). The CDR3 totals 15 residues. CDR3 protein: CSARDDPLSYNEQFF. The CDR3 region has the DNA TGCAGTGCTAGAGATGACCCACTCTCCTACAATGAGCAGTTCTTC.

Only one count was recorded for this clonotype. The V and J genes are TRBV12-3 or TRBV12-4 and TRBJ2-1; 9 bases agree with TRBD2. Unmatched junction bases numbered 4, after V lost 3 bases and J lost 1 base. The CDR3 has 16 residues. This CDR3 is CASSFAGGPSYNEQFF. The CDR3, as DNA: TGTGCCAGCAGTTTCGCGGGAGGGCCGTCCTACAATGAGCAGTTCTTC.

This clonotype was counted many times. This sequence joins TRBV28 and TRBJ2-3; the D gene is possibly TRBD2 (6 bases). Germline V gene data show CDR1 as MDHEN and CDR2 as SYDVKM. Trimming took off 6 bases at V and 5 bases at J, with 9 bases between the two ends. CDR3 length: 12 amino acids. DNA of the CDR3: TGTGCCAGCAGCGAAGCGGGAGATACGCAGTATTTT. Its protein is CASSEAGDTQYF.

This clonotype appeared many times. The chain recombines TRBV20-1 with TRBJ1-2; 8 bases fit TRBD1. This CDR3 comprises 15 residues. Germline V gives CDR1 DFQATT, CDR2 SNEGSKA (reference sequence). V lost 2 bases to trimming and J lost 3 bases; unmatched junction nucleotides: 8. CDR3 in DNA: TGCAGTGCTAGACCCTCGGACAGGGCGGACTATGGCTACACCTTC. Protein: CSARPSDRADYGYTF.

V is TRBV5-8 and J is TRBJ1-6, with 8 bases fitting TRBD1. J lost 8 bases, V lost 2 bases, and 3 bases had no gene match. The CDR3 has 14 residues. Germline CDR1 and CDR2: SGHTS and YDEGEE. In nucleotides, the CDR3 is TGTGCCAGCAGCTTCGGACAGGGAGATTCACCCCTCCACTTT. Its protein product is CASSFGQGDSPLHF.

A word on this clonotype: Germline and junction disagree at one end, which may indicate a read error. The chain is built from TRBV28 and TRBJ2-6, with 7 bases fitting TRBD1. Per the germline V gene, CDR1 is MDHEN and CDR2 is SYDVKM. The length of the CDR3 is 19 residues. The DNA for the CDR3 is TGTGTCAGCAGCCAGCCAGACAGGGACCCCATCTCTGGGGCCAACGTCCTGACTTTC. It is translated as CVSSQPDRDPISGANVLTF.

This clonotype was observed many times. This chain joins TRBV14 and TRBJ1-1; D not resolved. This CDR3 has 13 residues. Trimming left V 4 bases short and J 4 bases short, with 10 bases between. CDR1 SGHDN and CDR2 FVKESK come from the germline V gene. The CDR3 bases are TGTGCCAGCAGCCCCAGGTTCCCCACTGAAGCTTTCTTT. Amino acid sequence: CASSPRFPTEAFF.

This clonotype was picked up many times. The chain uses TRBV7-9 and TRBJ2-7; tentative D call: TRBD1 (6 bases). Trimming left V 5 bases short and J 2 bases short, with 16 bases between. The CDR3 runs to 15 residues. Germline-derived CDR1 and CDR2 are SEHNR and FQNEAQ (reference sequence). CDR3: CASSQPSDSAYEQYF. The CDR3 region has the DNA TGTGCCAGCAGCCAACCCTCGGACAGCGCCTACGAGCAGTACTTC.

This sequence joins TRBV18 and TRBJ2-5, with D possibly being TRBD1 (6 bases). The CDR3 consists of 15 residues. The germline V gene encodes CDR1 KGHSH and CDR2 LQKENI. Deletions cut 3 bases from V and 1 base from J, with 12 bases between. This chain's CDR3 is CASSPGMDSQETQYF. Here the CDR3 DNA reads TGTGCCAGCTCACCCGGGATGGACAGCCAAGAGACCCAGTACTTC.

V usage is TRBV19 and J usage is TRBJ2-2; TRBD1 aligns across 8 bases. The CDR3 is made up of 16 amino acids. V was pared by 5 bases and J by 0 bases, with 5 bases of the junction left unmatched. Germline lookup yields CDR1 LNHDA and CDR2 SQIVND (reference sequence). CDR3 loop: CASSLQGETNTGELFF. CDR3 bases: TGTGCCAGTAGTCTACAGGGGGAGACGAACACCGGGGAGCTGTTTTTT.